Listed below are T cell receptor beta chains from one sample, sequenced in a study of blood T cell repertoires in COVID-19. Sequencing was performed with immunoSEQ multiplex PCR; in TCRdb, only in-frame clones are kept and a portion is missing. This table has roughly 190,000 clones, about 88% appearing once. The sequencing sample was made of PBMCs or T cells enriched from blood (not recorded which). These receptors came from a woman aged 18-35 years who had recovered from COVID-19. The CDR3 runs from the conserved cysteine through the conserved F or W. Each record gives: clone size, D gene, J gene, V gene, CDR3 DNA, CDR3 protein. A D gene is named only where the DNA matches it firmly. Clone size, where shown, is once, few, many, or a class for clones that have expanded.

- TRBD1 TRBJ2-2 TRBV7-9 TGTGCCAGCAGGTACCCGGACAGGACGAACACCGGGGAGCTGTTTTTT CASRYPDRTNTGELFF
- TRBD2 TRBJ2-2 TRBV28 TGTGCCAGCAGTACCGAAGCGGGAGTCAAGGACACCGGGGAGCTGTTTTTT CASSTEAGVKDTGELFF
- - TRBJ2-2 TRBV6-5 TGTGCCAGCAGTACAGGGACCGGGGAGCTGTTTTTT CASSTGTGELFF
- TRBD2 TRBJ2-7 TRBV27 TGTGCCAGCAGCTTGACTAGCGGGGGGTTCTACGAGCAGTACTTC CASSLTSGGFYEQYF
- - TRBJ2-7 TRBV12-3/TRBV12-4 TGTGCCAGCAGACCAACGGTGTCCTACGAGCAGTACTTC CASRPTVSYEQYF
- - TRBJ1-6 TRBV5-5 TGTGCCAGCAGCTTGTTTGGGCCGCGTTTGGGTTCACCCCTCCACTTT CASSLFGPRLGSPLHF
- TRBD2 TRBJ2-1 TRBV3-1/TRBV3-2 TGTGCCAGCAGCCAAGAAGTCCTAGCGGGAGGGCCCCACAATGAGCAGTTCTTC CASSQEVLAGGPHNEQFF
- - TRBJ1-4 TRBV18 TGTGCCAGCTCACCAGATTTGGCTGAAAAACTGTTTTTT CASSPDLAEKLFF
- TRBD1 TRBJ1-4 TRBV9 TGTGCCAGCAGCGCCACACCAATACAGGGGTTCACTAATGAAAAACTGTTTTTT CASSATPIQGFTNEKLFF
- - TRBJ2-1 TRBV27 TGTGCCAGCAGTTTCAAAGCGGACAATGAGCAGTTCTTC CASSFKADNEQFF
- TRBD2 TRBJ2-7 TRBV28 TGTGCCAGCAGTTACGGGACTAGCTCCGAGCAGTACTTC CASSYGTSSEQYF
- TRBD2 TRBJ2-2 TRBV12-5 TGTGCTAGTGGTGAGGGACTAGCGGGAGTCGACGGGGAGCTGTTTTTT CASGEGLAGVDGELFF
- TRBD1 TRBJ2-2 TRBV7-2 TGTGCCAGCAGCCAGACAGGGGGCACCGGGGAGCTGTTTTTT CASSQTGGTGELFF
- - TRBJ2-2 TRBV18 TGTGCCAGCTCACCACTTAAGGGGCAGAACACCGGGGAGCTGTTTTTT CASSPLKGQNTGELFF
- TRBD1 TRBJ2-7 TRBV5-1 TGCGCCAGCAGCCCTATTCCGGGACAGCAGACTAAATTCTCCAACGAGCAGTACTTC CASSPIPGQQTKFSNEQYF
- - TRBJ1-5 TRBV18 TGTGCCAGCTCACCACGAGGTGACGGTCCTAATCAGCCCCAGCATTTT CASSPRGDGPNQPQHF
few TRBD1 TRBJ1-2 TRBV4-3 TGCGCCAGCAGCGGGGAGCACTCCGGGACAGGGGGCCGACTGGGCGGCTACACCTTC CASSGEHSGTGGRLGGYTF